This TCR beta chain stems from a study of CD8 T cells in Susac syndrome. Random hexamers were used to reverse transcribe the RNA input (about 0.5 to 1 ug). The immunoSEQ assay covered 54 Vbeta and 13 Jbeta segments for CDR3. TCRdb independently ran MiXCR on the immunoSEQ multiplex PCR reads; one entry per CDR3 protein. The sample yields about 49,000 distinct CDR3 sequences, 80% to 95% seen once. The CDR3 has 11 amino acids. The germline CDR1 and CDR2 sequences are SQVTM and ANQGSEA. Trimming left V 2 bases short and J 11 bases short, with 12 bases between. The control group consisted of healthy donors matched for age and sex. TEMRA cells were FACS-enriched, unlike CD8+ and CD4+ T cells, which were negatively isolated.

The clonotype comes from a human donor in good health. The rearrangement links TRBV29-1 to TRBJ1-1, with TRBD1 as a possible D gene (5 bases). Material: CD8+ T cells from PBMCs. The CDR3 sequence: CSVERRVEAFF. CDR3 nucleotide sequence: TGCAGCGTTGAACGCAGGGTAGAGGCTTTCTTT.